These 22 T cell receptor beta chains were all obtained from the same sample, sequenced in a study of blood T cells in healthy people across ages. A sample-barcoded 5' primer and a J-beta primer mix were used in a second PCR of roughly 6 to 11 cycles. TCRdb reprocessed the 5' RACE reads via MiXCR and lists one record per CDR3 protein. The sample contains about 1,000,000 distinct CDR3 sequences, under 55% of which appear only once. The material sequenced was blood. These receptors all stem from an older woman in good health.

This clonotype was counted only a few times. The rearrangement joins TRBV28 to TRBJ1-1; TRBD1 agrees at 11 bases. CDR3 length: 14 residues. The V gene's germline CDR1 is MDHEN and CDR2 SYDVKM. The J segment lost 7 bases and the V segment lost 4 bases, leaving 5 bases of the junction unmatched. The DNA of the CDR3 is TGTGCCAGCAGTTCCGGGACAGGGGGAGTTGAAGCTTTCTTT. Amino acids: CASSSGTGGVEAFF. Looking up the rest from reference TRBV28 and TRBJ1-1 gives the full variable domain: DVKVTQSSRYLVKRTGEKVFLECVQDMDHENMFWYRQDPGLGLRLIYFSYDVKMKEKGDIPEGYSVSREKKERFSLILESASTNQTSMYLCASSSGTGGVEAFFGQGTRLTVV.

This clonotype was detected a few times. The chain uses TRBV6-5 and TRBJ2-1, with 7 positions matching TRBD1. The CDR3 is 20 residues long. The trim removed 2 bases at V and 1 base at J, leaving 17 bases unmatched. Germline CDR1 is MNHEY and CDR2 is SVGAGI. CDR3 DNA sequence: TGTGCCAGCAGTTACCGACAGGGTGGCGAATACAGTTTTTCCTACAATGAGCAGTTCTTC. Translated, it gives CASSYRQGGEYSFSYNEQFF.

V gene TRBV20-1 combines with J gene TRBJ1-2; D ambiguous. Per the germline V gene, CDR1 is DFQATT and CDR2 is SNEGSKA (reference sequence). V lost 0 bases and J 8 bases, leaving 7 bases between the germline ends. This CDR3 comprises 11 residues. In DNA form, the CDR3 reads TGCAGTGCTAGAGATATACCCGGCTACACCTTC. Protein: CSARDIPGYTF.

The rearrangement uses TRBV20-1 and TRBJ2-5; 7 positions agree with TRBD2. V was clipped by 0 bases and J by 11 bases; unmatched bases: 15. Germline values: CDR1 DFQATT, CDR2 SNEGSKA (reference sequence). This CDR3 comprises 15 residues. CDR3 amino acids: CSARDRLADYNEQYF. Here the CDR3 DNA reads TGCAGTGCTAGAGATAGGCTAGCGGACTACAATGAACAGTACTTC.

This chain connects TRBV10-3 to TRBJ1-4; maybe TRBD1 (6 bases). V was clipped by 6 bases and J by 4 bases, with 12 bases between them. This CDR3 region has 14 residues. CDR1 ENHRY and CDR2 SYGVKD come from the germline V gene. CDR3 protein: CAIRKTGGNEKLFF. In DNA form, the CDR3 reads TGTGCCATCAGGAAGACAGGCGGTAATGAAAAACTGTTTTTT.

The chain combines TRBV5-1 with TRBJ2-7, with TRBD2 as a possible D gene (5 bases). This CDR3 contains 15 residues. Germline CDR1 reads SGHRS; CDR2 reads YFSETQ. V was pared by 4 bases and J by 7 bases, with 21 bases between. CDR3 sequence: CASSTSSGLYNEQYF. The CDR3 nucleotides are TGCGCCAGCAGCACCAGCAGCGGTCTCTACAATGAGCAGTACTTC.

The rearrangement uses TRBV29-1 and TRBJ2-7; D call uncertain. V lost 6 bases and J 0 bases, leaving 12 bases between the germline ends. Per germline, CDR1 SQVTM and CDR2 ANQGSEA. The length of the CDR3 is 13 residues. The CDR3 reads CSVQWTASYEQYF. The CDR3 DNA sequence: TGCAGCGTGCAATGGACGGCCTCCTACGAGCAGTACTTC.

The sample holds a few counts of this clonotype. The chain combines TRBV15 with TRBJ2-5, with D tentatively TRBD1 or TRBD2 (5 bases each). The germline V and J ends were trimmed by 4 bases and 1 base, with 13 bases remaining between them. Per germline, CDR1 LNHNV and CDR2 YYDKDF (reference sequence). The CDR3 consists of 15 residues. The CDR3 protein is CATSTVWDGQETQYF. CDR3 nucleotides: TGTGCCACCAGCACCGTTTGGGACGGCCAAGAGACCCAGTACTTC.

The V gene is TRBV6-4, the J gene TRBJ2-7, with unresolved D. The germline V gene has CDR1 MRHNA and CDR2 SNTAGT. This CDR3 spans 13 amino acids. V was cut by 2 bases and J by 6 bases, with 11 bases left in between. CDR3 in DNA: TGTGCCAGCAGTGACAGATTCGAGAGCGAGCAGTACTTC. It encodes CASSDRFESEQYF.

This clonotype was picked up a small number of times. The CDR3 sequence is CASSAAGDTQYF. The CDR3 coding sequence is TGTGCCAGCAGCGCCGCAGGAGATACGCAGTATTTT. The chain is built from TRBV11-2 and TRBJ2-3, with D uncertain. Germline V CDR1 and CDR2: SGHAT, FQNNGV. This CDR3 spans 12 amino acids. V was cut by 5 bases and J by 5 bases, with 8 bases left in between.

This clonotype was observed a handful of times. V gene TRBV9 combines with J gene TRBJ2-1; 9 bases agree with TRBD2. The ends lost 0 bases at V and 9 bases at J; junction bases unmatched: 13. CDR3 length: 17 amino acids. CDR1 is SGDLS, CDR2 YYNGEE, per germline. CDR3 in DNA: TGTGCCAGCAGCGTAGGTGGGGTAGCGGGAGTGTCGGGTGAGCAGTTCTTC. It encodes CASSVGGVAGVSGEQFF.

The J gene is TRBJ1-1, the V gene TRBV27, with a tentative D call TRBD1 (6 bases). The V end lost 5 bases, the J end lost 6 bases, and 16 bases lay between the germline ends. Germline V gene sequence: CDR1 MNHEY, CDR2 SMNVEV (reference sequence). This CDR3 region has 14 residues. The CDR3 is CASSPHGGGSEAFF. The CDR3, as DNA: TGTGCCAGCAGTCCCCACGGGGGGGGCTCTGAAGCTTTCTTT.

This clonotype was counted many times. The V and J genes are TRBV6-5 and TRBJ2-1, with no clear D. CDR3 length: 13 residues. From germline, CDR1 is MNHEY and CDR2 SVGAGI. The V end lost 5 bases, the J end lost 9 bases, and 14 bases lay between the germline ends. The CDR3 sequence is CASSDGRWGEQFF. Written as DNA, the CDR3 is TGTGCCAGCAGTGATGGGCGGTGGGGTGAGCAGTTCTTC.

The rearrangement links TRBV5-4 to TRBJ1-2, with D maybe TRBD1 (6 bases). Germline lookup yields CDR1 SGHNT and CDR2 YYREEE (reference sequence). The CDR3 extends over 15 amino acids. V was clipped by 2 bases and J by 0 bases, with 11 bases between them. CDR3 region: CASSFQGPTNYGYTF. DNA of the CDR3: TGTGCCAGCAGCTTTCAGGGGCCAACTAACTATGGCTACACCTTC.

The chain has TRBV5-1 and TRBJ2-5, with 10 bases aligning to TRBD2. V lost 0 bases and J lost 5; bases outside the gene matches: 4. CDR1 is SGHRS and CDR2 is YFSETQ in the germline V gene. CDR3 length: 15 amino acids. The CDR3: CASSLVASGSETQYF. Here the CDR3 DNA reads TGCGCCAGCAGCTTGGTGGCTAGCGGGAGTGAGACCCAGTACTTC.

This sequence joins TRBV2 and TRBJ2-7; TRBD1 aligns across 7 bases. The CDR3 covers 16 residues. CDR1 is SNHLY, CDR2 FYNNEI, per germline. V lost 4 bases, J lost 0 bases, and 9 bases stayed unmatched. DNA for the CDR3: TGTGCCAGCAGTGTGGAGGACAGGACGAGCTCCTACGAGCAGTACTTC. Translation gives CASSVEDRTSSYEQYF. The full variable domain, in which reference TRBV2 and TRBJ2-7 provide the parts outside the CDR3, is EPEVTQTPSHQVTQMGQEVILRCVPISNHLYFYWYRQILGQKVEFLVSFYNNEISEKSEIFDDQFSVERPDGSNFTLKIRSTKLEDSAMYFCASSVEDRTSSYEQYFGPGTRLTVT.

This chain connects TRBV5-8 to TRBJ1-5; 12 bases match TRBD1. V trimming: 4 bases; J trimming: 6 bases; junction bases outside the gene matches: 8. The germline CDR1 and CDR2 sequences are SGHTS and YDEGEE. This CDR3 is 16 amino acids long. The CDR3 DNA follows: TGTGCCAGCAGCCTTGGGGACAGGGGGCTTAGTCAGCCCCAGCATTTT. Residues: CASSLGDRGLSQPQHF.

Note on this clonotype: A read error may be the cause here, since a much bigger clone is one base away. The V and J genes are TRBV29-1 and TRBJ2-3; maybe TRBD1 (6 bases). The germline gives CDR1 SQVTM, CDR2 ANQGSEA. V lost 4 bases, J lost 8 bases, and 16 bases lay in between. The CDR3 spans 13 residues. CDR3 sequence: CSVVKDSGGTQYF. The CDR3 DNA is TGCAGCGTTGTCAAGGACAGTGGGGGTACGCAGTATTTT.

V is TRBV27 and J is TRBJ2-7; 10 bases are a match to TRBD2. From germline, CDR1 is MNHEY and CDR2 SMNVEV (reference sequence). The CDR3 has 15 residues. V was clipped by 0 bases and J by 5 bases; unmatched bases: 4. In DNA form, the CDR3 reads TGTGCCAGCAGTTTATCGTCTAGCGGGAGCGACGAGCAGTACTTC. Translating it yields CASSLSSSGSDEQYF.

V usage is TRBV14 and J usage is TRBJ2-5; a possible D gene is TRBD1 (6 bases). This CDR3 is built from 14 residues. Germline V gives CDR1 SGHDN, CDR2 FVKESK. V was cut by 1 base and J by 7 bases, with 13 bases left in between. The CDR3 is CASSQAGAFGTQYF. The CDR3 nucleotides read TGTGCCAGCAGCCAAGCAGGGGCCTTCGGGACCCAGTACTTC.

The chain carries TRBV2 and TRBJ2-4; D call uncertain. The J call may be in error: the DNA end matches TRBJ2-7 better. There are 16 residues in the CDR3. CDR1 is SNHLY and CDR2 is FYNNEI in the germline V gene. The CDR3 loop reads CASSESSPAISYEQYF. CDR3 nucleotides: TGTGCCAGCAGTGAATCTAGTCCAGCCATCTCCTACGAGCAGTACTTC.

The gene calls are TRBV6-5 and TRBJ1-2; D is unresolved. V dropped 6 bases and J dropped 1 base, with 12 bases sitting between them. Germline V gene sequence: CDR1 MNHEY, CDR2 SVGAGI. The CDR3 has 14 amino acids. CDR3 DNA: TGTGCCAGCAGATCCGACCTTATTAACTATGGCTACACCTTC. This codes for CASRSDLINYGYTF.